This T cell receptor (beta chain) came from a study of T cell responses to AZD1222 COVID-19 vaccine. Between the trimmed V and J ends, which lost 2 bases and 5 bases, there was a span of 19 bases. Germline V lookup: CDR1 MNHEY, CDR2 SVGAGI. There are 16 residues in the CDR3. Points on this clone: Its antigen remains unidentified.

Clones were read by immunoSEQ multiplex PCR, and TCRdb kept only the in-frame ones, dropping some. This table holds 130,000 to 150,000 clones, about 91% found once. The study's findings and limits: Recipients of two AZD1222 doses showed rising Spike-specific TCR breadth and depth. Researchers report vaccine-associated CD4 TCRs spanning spike, with dominance at 160-218 and 743-854.

The origin of this receptor is an adult who received the AZD1222 COVID-19 vaccine. The starting material was peripheral blood, obtained 28 days after the second AZD1222 dose. The chain recombines TRBV6-5 with TRBJ2-7, with D unresolved. In DNA, the CDR3 is TGTGCCAGCAGTTACGACCAGAGACGGCTTAACGACGAGCAGTACTTC. This codes for CASSYDQRRLNDEQYF.